In this sample, the clone carrying this T cell receptor beta chain turned up a few times. V was pared by 4 bases and J by 1 base, with 17 bases between. The CDR3 has 15 amino acids. Germline V gene lookup returns CDR1 SQVTM and CDR2 ANQGSEA. Full-length variable regions came from constant-region reverse primers plus semi-nested Nested Universal Primer A PCR. TCRdb re-called the 5' RACE reads through MiXCR, storing one row per CDR3 protein. In the table there are some 62,000 distinct CDR3 sequences, around a fifth of which are singletons. V is TRBV29-1 and J is TRBJ2-7; unclear D gene. This TCR derives from a female donor with breast cancer. Sequencing was performed on memory CD4+ T cells sorted from a lymph node. Sample subset: memory CD4+ T cells, CD4+CD45RO+CD25-. In DNA, the CDR3 is TGCAGCGTTGGTACCTTATCTCTGACATCCTACGAGCAGTACTTC. This translates into CSVGTLSLTSYEQYF.